The 5 T cell receptor beta chains listed next were all sequenced from one sample in a study of Graves' ophthalmopathy and Graves' hyperthyroidism. RNA served as the template for amplifying TCR beta CDR3 regions. The library came from an HTBI-primed first-round RT-PCR and a second-round multiplex PCR. TCRdb re-derived calls from the multiplex PCR reads in MiXCR, one entry per CDR3 protein. The sample holds roughly 220,000 distinct CDR3 sequences, 40% to 50% seen once. The sample comprised peripheral blood. The receptors were sampled from an adult man with Graves' ophthalmopathy.

This clonotype occurred a few times. The chain couples TRBV20-1 to TRBJ1-6; 7 bases match TRBD1. The CDR3 consists of 16 residues. V was pared by 1 base and J by 6 bases, with 9 bases of the junction left unmatched. Germline CDR1 DFQATT, CDR2 SNEGSKA (reference sequence). CDR3 region: CSARVGRGRSNSPLHF. The CDR3 DNA reads TGCAGTGCTAGAGTAGGGAGGGGGCGATCTAATTCACCCCTCCACTTT.

This chain links TRBV20-1 with TRBJ2-6; D gene unclear. The germline CDR1 and CDR2 sequences are DFQATT and SNEGSKA (reference sequence). The CDR3 has 14 amino acids. With 3 bases removed from V and 1 base from J, the gap between germline ends came to 7 bases. Written as DNA, the CDR3 is TGCAGTGCTAGTCCAGTTTCTGGGGCCAACGTCCTGACTTTC. This translates into CSASPVSGANVLTF.

CDR3 DNA: TGTGCCAGCAACCAACAGGGGAAGTCCTACGAGCAGTACTTC. Encoded protein: CASNQQGKSYEQYF. The rearrangement uses TRBV7-9 and TRBJ2-7, with 7 nucleotides matching TRBD1. Looked up from germline, CDR1 is SEHNR and CDR2 is FQNEAQ (reference sequence). The CDR3 runs 14 residues. Trimming removed 7 bases from V and 1 base from J; junction bases left unmatched: 7. The full variable domain, in which reference TRBV7-9 and TRBJ2-7 provide the parts outside the CDR3, is DTGVSQNPRHKITKRGQNVTFRCDPISEHNRLYWYRQTLGQGPEFLTYFQNEAQLEKSRLLSDRFSAERPKGSFSTLEIQRTEQGDSAMYLCASNQQGKSYEQYFGPGTRLTVT.

The V and J genes are TRBV4-2 and TRBJ2-5; tentative D call: TRBD2 (5 bases). Germline loops: CDR1 LGHNA, CDR2 YNFKEQ. V was cut by 5 bases and J by 2 bases, with 15 bases left in between. This CDR3 is built from 15 residues. For the CDR3, the DNA is TGTGCCAGCAGCTCCAGGACTGGGCGTCAAGAGACCCAGTACTTC. Amino acid sequence: CASSSRTGRQETQYF.

Regarding this clonotype: The junction does not match germline at one end; this may be a read error. The chain employs TRBV10-3 and TRBJ2-7; D remains ambiguous. In germline, CDR1 is ENHRY, CDR2 SYGVKD. The CDR3 consists of 14 residues. CDR3 nucleotides: TGTGCCATCAGTGAGTCAGCCAGCCCCTACGAGCAGCACTTC. It is translated as CAISESASPYEQHF.